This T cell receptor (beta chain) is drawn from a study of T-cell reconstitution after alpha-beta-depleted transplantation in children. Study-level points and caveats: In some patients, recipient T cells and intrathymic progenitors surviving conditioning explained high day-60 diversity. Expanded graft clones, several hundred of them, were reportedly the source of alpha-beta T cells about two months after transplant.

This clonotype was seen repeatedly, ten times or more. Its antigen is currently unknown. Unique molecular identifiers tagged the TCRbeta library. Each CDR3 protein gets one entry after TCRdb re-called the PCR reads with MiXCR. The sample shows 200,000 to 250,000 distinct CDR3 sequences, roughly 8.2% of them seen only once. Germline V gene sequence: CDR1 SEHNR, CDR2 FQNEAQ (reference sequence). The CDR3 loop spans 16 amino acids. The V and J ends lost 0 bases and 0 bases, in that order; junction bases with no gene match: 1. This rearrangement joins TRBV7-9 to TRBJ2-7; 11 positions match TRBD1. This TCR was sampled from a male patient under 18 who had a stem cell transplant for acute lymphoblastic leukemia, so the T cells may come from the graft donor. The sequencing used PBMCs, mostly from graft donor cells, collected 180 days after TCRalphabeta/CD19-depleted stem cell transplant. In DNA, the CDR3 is TGTGCCAGCAGCTTAGCGGGACAGGGGGTCTCCTACGAGCAGTACTTC. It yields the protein CASSLAGQGVSYEQYF.